This record covers a single T cell receptor (beta chain). The data were obtained in a study of OX40 agonist ivuxolimab in advanced cancers. Clones were read by immunoSEQ multiplex PCR, and TCRdb kept only the in-frame ones, dropping some. The table has fewer than 80,000 clones, around 87% seen once. Trimming removed 0 bases from V and 7 bases from J, with 19 bases in between. The CDR3 contains 16 residues. Germline V CDR1 and CDR2: SGHKS, YYEKEE (reference sequence). This sequence originates from an adult with an advanced solid tumor such as melanoma, head and neck, liver or kidney cancer. The chain is built from TRBV5-5 and TRBJ1-1, with D possibly matching TRBD1 (6 bases). The sequencing here drew on CD4+ or CD8+ T cells sorted from blood, taken in a trial of the OX40 agonist ivuxolimab. The CDR3 sequence is CASSLEFYRVYNEAFF. Here the CDR3 DNA reads TGTGCCAGCAGCTTGGAATTTTACAGGGTGTACAATGAAGCTTTCTTT.